This entry lists 24 T cell receptor beta chains sequenced from one sample in a study of T cells expressing NK-cell markers (dated by TCRdb to 2018 to 2020). The library relied on 5' RACE. The sequencer was an Illumina HiSeq 2000. After reprocessing by TCRdb, each CDR3 protein sequence is one entry, and no DNA is given. The sample's own table lists 6,500 to 10,000 distinct CDR3 sequences. About 10% of the sample comes from the top ten. The specimen sequenced was blood T cells: a sorted CD56 or NKG2C T cell subset, CD4+ or CD8+ T cells, or bulk PBMC T cells (not recorded which). The receptors stem from a man younger than 30 in good health. Donor details come from another sample of the same person, matched by shared clones.

The CDR3 region is CAISEHKSGPGELFF. The chain carries TRBV10-3 and TRBJ2-2; TCRdb indicates TRBD1, and absent DNA this call remains unverified. Per germline, CDR1 ENHRY and CDR2 SYGVKD. The CDR3 covers 15 residues.

This sequence joins TRBV6-1 and TRBJ2-7; TCRdb designates TRBD1, a call that cannot be tested without DNA. Germline V gene lookup returns CDR1 MNHNS and CDR2 SASEGT. This CDR3 has 12 residues. CDR3 residues: CASSGRQSEQYF.

Frequency places this clonotype as medium-sized. The V gene is TRBV7-2, the J gene TRBJ2-7. The CDR3 spans 14 residues. CDR1 is SGHTA and CDR2 is FQGNSA in the germline V gene. This CDR3 is CASSLSWRLGEQYF.

The rearrangement links TRBV20-1 to TRBJ2-2; TCRdb's D call, TRBD1, is unchecked because there is no DNA. The CDR3 has 13 residues. Per germline, CDR1 DFQATT and CDR2 SNEGSKA (reference sequence). The CDR3 loop reads CSATGPGTGELFF.

The chain uses TRBV4-3 and TRBJ2-7; there is no DNA to check the TCRdb D call of TRBD2. CDR3 length: 15 amino acids. CDR1 is LGHNA, CDR2 YSLEER, per germline. CDR3 residues: CASSQSSGTAHEQYF.

According to its frequency, this clonotype is medium-sized. The CDR3 protein is CASSLAGGGSYNSPLHF. V and J are TRBV11-2 and TRBJ1-6. Germline-derived CDR1 and CDR2 are SGHAT and FQNNGV. The CDR3 consists of 17 residues.

The chain combines TRBV27 with TRBJ1-2; TCRdb's D call, TRBD1, is unchecked because there is no DNA. The CDR3 loop spans 13 amino acids. Germline V gives CDR1 MNHEY, CDR2 SMNVEV (reference sequence). Here the CDR3 reads CASSLKGSYGYTF.

The CDR3 reads CASSLVAGVTSGGAGDTQYF. The chain joins TRBV12-3 or TRBV12-4 to TRBJ2-3; TCRdb selects TRBD2, and the lack of DNA leaves this call unchecked. The CDR3 runs 20 residues.

The chain combines TRBV5-1 with TRBJ2-4; the D call from TCRdb, TRBD1, cannot be confirmed without DNA. This CDR3 has 15 amino acids. The germline gives CDR1 SGHRS, CDR2 YFSETQ. The CDR3: CASSLVAGLENIQYF.

This clonotype is called medium-sized based on its frequency. This rearrangement joins TRBV12-3 or TRBV12-4 to TRBJ2-6; lacking DNA, the TRBD2 call made by TCRdb goes unchecked. CDR3 length: 18 amino acids. The CDR3 protein is CASSLIRDFLSGANVLTF.

CDR3 loop: CASSLETENSPLHF. The chain joins TRBV5-1 to TRBJ1-6; TCRdb reports TRBD1, a call that lacks DNA to check it against. The CDR3 runs to 14 residues. Germline values: CDR1 SGHRS, CDR2 YFSETQ.

The CDR3: CSVEPLLRVNYGYTF. The rearrangement links TRBV29-1 to TRBJ1-2. The CDR3 consists of 15 residues. Germline V CDR1 and CDR2: SQVTM, ANQGSEA.

The gene calls are TRBV5-1 and TRBJ1-5. Germline V gene data show CDR1 as SGHRS and CDR2 as YFSETQ. The CDR3 is 14 amino acids. The CDR3 region is CASSLGGGGQPQHF. Drawing the rest from reference TRBV5-1 and TRBJ1-5, the complete variable domain is KAGVTQTPRYLIKTRGQQVTLSCSPISGHRSVSWYQQTPGQGLQFLFEYFSETQRNKGNFPGRFSGRQFSNSRSEMNVSTLELGDSALYLCASSLGGGGQPQHFGDGTRLSIL.

The J gene is TRBJ2-1, the V gene TRBV5-1; TCRdb's D call, TRBD1, is unchecked because there is no DNA. The germline V gene has CDR1 SGHRS and CDR2 YFSETQ. The CDR3 loop spans 16 amino acids. CDR3: CASSLIPGIWHNEQFF. Filled out from reference TRBV5-1 and TRBJ2-1, the complete variable domain reads KAGVTQTPRYLIKTRGQQVTLSCSPISGHRSVSWYQQTPGQGLQFLFEYFSETQRNKGNFPGRFSGRQFSNSRSEMNVSTLELGDSALYLCASSLIPGIWHNEQFFGPGTRLTVL.

The V gene is TRBV28, the J gene TRBJ1-6; TCRdb reports TRBD1, a call that lacks DNA to check it against. The CDR3 loop spans 15 amino acids. CDR1 MDHEN and CDR2 SYDVKM come from the germline V gene. The chain's CDR3 is CASTPQGEYNSPLHF.

This clonotype ranks as medium-sized in terms of frequency. The chain links TRBV5-1 to TRBJ2-7; TCRdb's D call of TRBD2 is untestable without DNA. Germline CDR1 SGHRS, CDR2 YFSETQ. The CDR3 loop spans 18 amino acids. The CDR3 protein is CASSSGLAGSEINYEQYF.

This clonotype is called medium-sized based on its frequency. The gene calls are TRBV20-1 and TRBJ2-5; without DNA, the TCRdb call of TRBD1 cannot be checked. Germline assignment: CDR1 DFQATT and CDR2 SNEGSKA (reference sequence). The CDR3 runs to 12 residues. The CDR3 reads CSARLGGETQYF.

CDR3 protein: CASSYSFDGSRHQETQYF. The J gene is TRBJ2-5, the V gene TRBV6-5. CDR1 and CDR2 from the germline V gene are MNHEY and SVGAGI. This CDR3 comprises 18 residues.

This clonotype counts as medium-sized by frequency. The V call is TRBV20-1, the J call TRBJ1-5; no DNA is available, so the TRBD1 call from TCRdb remains unchecked. Germline-derived CDR1 and CDR2 are DFQATT and SNEGSKA (reference sequence). This CDR3 comprises 15 residues. This chain's CDR3 is CSATDRGDSNQPQHF.

This clonotype counts as medium-sized by frequency. The V gene is TRBV11-2, the J gene TRBJ2-7. The CDR3 has 13 residues. Per the germline V gene, CDR1 is SGHAT and CDR2 is FQNNGV. CDR3 in amino acids: CASSLEHSYEQYF.

This clonotype is identified as medium-sized from frequency. The chain has TRBV6-4 and TRBJ2-1; the D call from TCRdb, TRBD2, cannot be confirmed without DNA. The CDR3 length is 15 residues. Germline V lookup: CDR1 MRHNA, CDR2 SNTAGT. CDR3 region: CASSDLAGGYNEQFF.

This sequence joins TRBV11-3 and TRBJ2-1. The germline V gene encodes CDR1 SGHNT and CDR2 YENEEA. This CDR3 spans 11 amino acids. CDR3 loop: CASSLDNEQFF.

V and J are TRBV19 and TRBJ2-7. Germline loops: CDR1 LNHDA, CDR2 SQIVND (reference sequence). CDR3 length equals 14 residues. CDR3 residues: CASSGNRESYEQYF.

The chain uses TRBV7-3 and TRBJ2-5; checking the TCRdb D call of TRBD1 is not possible without DNA. This CDR3 is 15 amino acids long. Germline V gene data show CDR1 as SGHTA and CDR2 as FQGTGA. The CDR3: CASSSTGTGVETQYF.